A selection of T cell receptor beta chains follows, all from one sample in a study of blood T cell repertoires in COVID-19. TCRdb keeps only in-frame clones here, not all; method: immunoSEQ multiplex PCR. The profile covers roughly 120,000 clones, with less than 80% appearing a single time and about 2.5% taken by the ten largest. The specimen sequenced was peripheral blood. The source of these receptors is a man aged 45-60 years with acute or convalescent COVID-19. The CDR3 runs from the conserved cysteine through the conserved F or W. The D gene is left open where the match is weak. Clone size, where shown, is once, few, many, or a class for clones that have expanded.

>TRBJ1-2|TRBD1|TRBV27|once
TGTGCCAGCAGTTCAATGGGACAGGGGGACTATGGCTACACCTTC
CASSSMGQGDYGYTF
>TRBJ1-2|.|TRBV28|.
TGTGCCAGCAGTCCCCGAGGGGGAAACAAATATGGCTACACCTTC
CASSPRGGNKYGYTF
>TRBJ2-3|TRBD2|TRBV4-2|.
TGTGCCAGCAGCCAATTTATCAGTCGCGGGAGGGCCGTTTCAGATACGCAGTATTTT
CASSQFISRGRAVSDTQYF
>TRBJ2-7|TRBD2|TRBV18|.
TGTGCCAGCGTGGGACTAGCGGGAGGCGAGCAGTACTTC
CASVGLAGGEQYF
>TRBJ1-4|TRBD1|TRBV12-5|.
TGTGCTAGTGGTTCAGGGGGCGCGGGTCATGAAAAACTGTTTTTT
CASGSGGAGHEKLFF
>TRBJ2-7|TRBD1|TRBV5-1|.
TGCGCCAGCAGCTTGGCCAGGGACAGCGAGCAGTACTTC
CASSLARDSEQYF
>TRBJ2-3|.|TRBV15|.
TGTGCCACCAGCAGAGGAATGAAGGCCGGGCGGGATCAGCCCCAGTATTTT
CATSRGMKAGRDQPQYF
>TRBJ2-1|TRBD2|TRBV10-3|.
TGTGCCATCAGTGAGGTTCGGACTAGCGGGAACCTCGGGAATGAGCAGTTCTTC
CAISEVRTSGNLGNEQFF
>TRBJ1-1|TRBD1|TRBV27|few
TGTGCCAGCAGACGGGGACAGGGGAACACTGAAGCTTTCTTT
CASRRGQGNTEAFF
>TRBJ1-5|.|TRBV27|.
TGTGCCAGCAGTCCCGTGACACAAATAGTAAGTCAGCCCCAGCATTTT
CASSPVTQIVSQPQHF
>TRBJ2-5|.|TRBV20-1|.
TGCAGTGTTAGCGATCGGGAGACCCAGTACTTC
CSVSDRETQYF
>TRBJ2-1|.|TRBV19|.
TGTGCCAGTAGTAGACAATACAATGAGCAGTTCTTC
CASSRQYNEQFF
>TRBJ1-3|.|TRBV2|once
TGTGCCAGCAGAAGGACGGGAGGAAACACCATATATTTT
CASRRTGGNTIYF
>TRBJ2-7|TRBD1|TRBV5-6|.
TGTGCCAGCAGAACCGGGACAGAGGCCTACGAGCAGTACTTC
CASRTGTEAYEQYF
>TRBJ2-5|.|TRBV2|.
TGTGCCAGCAGTTCCGAACAGAAGGAGACCCAGTACTTC
CASSSEQKETQYF
>TRBJ2-1|.|TRBV5-1|.
TGCGCCAGCAGTCTTACCGCGGGGCCCTCCTACAATGAGCAGTTCTTC
CASSLTAGPSYNEQFF
>TRBJ1-1|TRBD1|TRBV18|.
TGTGCCAGCTCACCATCCCCGGGACAGGGGGCGTTCAACACTGAAGCTTTCTTT
CASSPSPGQGAFNTEAFF
>TRBJ2-1|.|TRBV4-2|many
TGTGCCAGCAGCCAAGTTACGGGAGAGGGAAATGAGCAGTTCTTC
CASSQVTGEGNEQFF
>TRBJ2-7|.|TRBV6-5|.
TGTGCCAGCAGTTTCGAGCAGGAGGCGAAGGAGCAGTACTTC
CASSFEQEAKEQYF
>TRBJ1-5|.|TRBV6-4|.
TGTGCCAGCAGTGACTCGAAGGACTTTTATAGGAAGCCCCAGCATTTT
CASSDSKDFYRKPQHF
>TRBJ2-5|TRBD2|TRBV2|.
TGTGCCAGCACCCTGACTAGCGGGATCCAAGAGACCCAGTACTTC
CASTLTSGIQETQYF
>TRBJ2-1|TRBD2|TRBV10-3|.
TGTGCCACCCGGACTAGCGGGGGGAATGAGCAGTTCTTC
CATRTSGGNEQFF
>TRBJ1-1|TRBD1|TRBV5-1|few
TGCGCCAGCAGCTTCTCGGGACAGGGGTCTGAAGCTTTCTTT
CASSFSGQGSEAFF
>TRBJ2-7|TRBD1|TRBV6-5|.
TGTGCCAGCATCCCGGGACAGAACTCCTACGAGCAGTACTTC
CASIPGQNSYEQYF
>TRBJ2-1|TRBD2|TRBV2|.
TGTGCCAGCAGTGGCCGCGGGAGCTCCTACAATGAGCAGTTCTTC
CASSGRGSSYNEQFF
>TRBJ1-6|TRBD1|TRBV27|.
TGTGCCAGCAGTTTATGGCAGGGGGCCATTTATAATTCACCCCTCCACTTT
CASSLWQGAIYNSPLHF
>TRBJ1-1|.|TRBV5-6|few
TGTGCCAGCAGCTTCGCCAGGACTATGAACACTGAAGCTTTCTTT
CASSFARTMNTEAFF
>TRBJ2-7|TRBD2|TRBV5-1|few
TGCGCCAGCAGCTTGACTAGCGGGAGGAGGACCTACGAGCAGTACTTC
CASSLTSGRRTYEQYF
>TRBJ2-7|.|TRBV6-1|.
TGTGCCAGCAGTGAAATGGCGGGACGCATCTACGAGCAGTACTTC
CASSEMAGRIYEQYF
>TRBJ1-1|.|TRBV6-5|.
TGTGCCAGCAGCCTACAGGGGAACACTGAAGCTTTCTTT
CASSLQGNTEAFF
>TRBJ1-2|.|TRBV7-8|.
TGTGCCAGCAGCTTAACCGCTGCAGGCTATGGCTACACCTTC
CASSLTAAGYGYTF
>TRBJ1-3|.|TRBV25-1|.
TGTGCCAGCAGTGAACAGGGATCTGGAAACACCATATATTTT
CASSEQGSGNTIYF
>TRBJ2-1|.|TRBV29-1|.
TGCAGCGTTGAACGACAGCTCCTTACCCAGTTCTTC
CSVERQLLTQFF
>TRBJ2-1|TRBD2|TRBV30|.
TGTGCCTGGGATACCGGGACTAGCGGGGCCAATGAGCAGTTCTTC
CAWDTGTSGANEQFF
>TRBJ1-4|.|TRBV6-5|.
TGTGCCAGTGGTTCGGAGGACAGATGGGGTGAAAAACTGTTTTTT
CASGSEDRWGEKLFF
>TRBJ2-1|.|TRBV3-1/TRBV3-2|.
TGTGCCAGCAGCCAGGGGCTCTACAATGAGCAGTTCTTC
CASSQGLYNEQFF
>TRBJ2-1|TRBD2|TRBV28|.
TGTGCCAGCAGCCGAGGACTAGCGGGATTCAATGAGCAGTTCTTC
CASSRGLAGFNEQFF
>TRBJ2-2|.|TRBV19|many
TGTGCCAGTAGTATCCTCCAAACAGGGGGGGTAGCCGGGGAGCTGTTTTTT
CASSILQTGGVAGELFF
>TRBJ2-1|.|TRBV6-6|.
TGTGCCAGCAGTCGTCTAGATTACAATGAGCAGTTCTTC
CASSRLDYNEQFF
>TRBJ1-4|.|TRBV5-1|once
TGCGCCAGCAGCTTGGACGGGGGTGCAACTAATGAAAAACTGTTTTTT
CASSLDGGATNEKLFF
>TRBJ2-5|TRBD2|TRBV18|.
TGTGCCAGCTCCACGAGTACGGGGGGGCTTCAAGAGACCCAGTACTTC
CASSTSTGGLQETQYF
>TRBJ2-2|TRBD1|TRBV27|.
TGTGCCAGCAGTTTCGGGACAGGGACGAACACCGGGGAGCTGTTTTTT
CASSFGTGTNTGELFF
>TRBJ2-1|TRBD2|TRBV28|.
TGTGCCAGCAGTTTACAGAGGCTAGCGGGAAAGCAGTTCTTC
CASSLQRLAGKQFF
>TRBJ1-5|.|TRBV29-1|.
TGCAGCGTTGTTTTCACCTTAAACGGGCCCCAGCATTTT
CSVVFTLNGPQHF
>TRBJ1-1|.|TRBV18|.
TGTGCCAGCTCACCTCAGGCCGTCCAGGGCTACACTGAAGCTTTCTTT
CASSPQAVQGYTEAFF